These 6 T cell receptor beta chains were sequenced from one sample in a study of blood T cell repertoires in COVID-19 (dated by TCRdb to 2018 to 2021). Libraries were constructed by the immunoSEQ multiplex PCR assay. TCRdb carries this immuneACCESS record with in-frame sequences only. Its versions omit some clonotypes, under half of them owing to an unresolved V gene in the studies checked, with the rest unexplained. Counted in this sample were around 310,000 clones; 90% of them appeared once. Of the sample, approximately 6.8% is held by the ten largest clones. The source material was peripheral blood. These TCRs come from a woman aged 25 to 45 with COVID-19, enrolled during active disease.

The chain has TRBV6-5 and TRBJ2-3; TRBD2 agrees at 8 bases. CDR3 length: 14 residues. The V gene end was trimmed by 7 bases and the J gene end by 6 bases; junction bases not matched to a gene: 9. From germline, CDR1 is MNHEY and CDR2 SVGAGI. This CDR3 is CASTLAGSWDTQYF. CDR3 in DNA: TGTGCCAGCACATTAGCGGGATCATGGGATACGCAGTATTTT.

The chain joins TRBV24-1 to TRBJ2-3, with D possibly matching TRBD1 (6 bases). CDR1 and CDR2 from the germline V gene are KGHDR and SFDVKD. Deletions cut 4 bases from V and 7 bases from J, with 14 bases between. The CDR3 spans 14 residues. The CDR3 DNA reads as TGTGCCACCAGTGACTGGACAGCCTCATATACGCAGTATTTT. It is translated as CATSDWTASYTQYF.

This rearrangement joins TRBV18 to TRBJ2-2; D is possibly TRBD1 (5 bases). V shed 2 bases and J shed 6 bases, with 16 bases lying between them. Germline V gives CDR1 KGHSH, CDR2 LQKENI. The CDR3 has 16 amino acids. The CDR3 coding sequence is TGTGCCAGCTCACCATTGCCACAGGTTACGGCCGGGGAGCTGTTTTTT. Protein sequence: CASSPLPQVTAGELFF. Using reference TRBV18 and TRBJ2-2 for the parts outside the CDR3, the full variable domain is NAGVMQNPRHLVRRRGQEARLRCSPMKGHSHVYWYRQLPEEGLKFMVYLQKENIIDESGMPKERFSAEFPKEGPSILRIQQVVRGDSAAYFCASSPLPQVTAGELFFGEGSRLTVL.

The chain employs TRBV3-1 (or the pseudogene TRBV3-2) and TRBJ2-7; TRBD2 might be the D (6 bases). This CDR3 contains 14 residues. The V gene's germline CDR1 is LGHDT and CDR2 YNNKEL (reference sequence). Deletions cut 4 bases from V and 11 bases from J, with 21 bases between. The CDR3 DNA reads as TGTGCCAGCAGCCCAACCCTAGGAGGGAATTCTAAGTACTTC. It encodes CASSPTLGGNSKYF.

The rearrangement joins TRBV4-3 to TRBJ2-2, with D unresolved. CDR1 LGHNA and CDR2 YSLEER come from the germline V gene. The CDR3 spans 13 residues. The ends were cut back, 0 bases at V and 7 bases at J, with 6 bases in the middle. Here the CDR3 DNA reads TGCGCCAGCAGCCAAGAGTACAACGGGGAGCTGTTTTTT. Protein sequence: CASSQEYNGELFF.

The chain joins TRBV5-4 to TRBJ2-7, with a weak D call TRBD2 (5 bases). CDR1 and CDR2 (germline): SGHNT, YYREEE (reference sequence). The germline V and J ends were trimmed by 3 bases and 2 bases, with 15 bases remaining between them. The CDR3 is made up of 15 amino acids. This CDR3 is CASSSSGLAAYEQYF. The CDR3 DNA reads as TGTGCCAGCAGCTCCTCTGGGCTAGCAGCCTACGAGCAGTACTTC.